One sample yielded the 26 T cell receptor beta chains listed below, sequenced in a study of identifying expanded T cells in peripheral blood. This table comes from immunoSEQ multiplex PCR, and its TCRdb copy is limited to in-frame clones, with some not included. The sample lists about 52,000 clones, around 82% occurring once. The sample consisted of blood. These receptors all come from a person aged 18-70 years in good health.

The V call is TRBV20-1, the J call TRBJ2-7; tentative D call: TRBD2 (5 bases). Trimming left V 3 bases short and J 6 bases short, with 9 bases between. This CDR3 comprises 11 residues. Germline lookup yields CDR1 DFQATT and CDR2 SNEGSKA (reference sequence). The CDR3 spells CSASSSVEQYF. The CDR3 DNA reads as TGCAGTGCTAGTAGTAGCGTCGAGCAGTACTTC.

This chain links TRBV30 with TRBJ1-2, with TRBD1 matching over 9 bases. Trimming at V came to 5 bases and at J to 6 bases, leaving 10 bases not matched to a gene. This CDR3 region has 14 residues. Germline values: CDR1 GTSNPN, CDR2 SVGIG (reference sequence). CDR3 amino acids: CAWENRGRKNGYTF. The CDR3 DNA sequence: TGTGCCTGGGAGAACAGGGGGCGAAAGAATGGCTACACCTTC. The full variable domain, completed using reference TRBV30 and TRBJ1-2, is SQTIHQWPATLVQPVGSPLSLECTVEGTSNPNLYWYRQAAGRGLQLLFYSVGIGQISSEVPQNLSASRPQDRQFILSSKKLLLSDSGFYLCAWENRGRKNGYTFGSGTRLTVV.

This clone was picked up a small number of times. The genes are TRBV5-6 and TRBJ2-1; a weak D match, TRBD2 (5 bases). V gave up 4 bases and J gave up 4 bases, with 18 bases separating them. CDR1 is SGHDT and CDR2 is YYEEEE in the germline V gene. This CDR3 is 16 amino acids long. CDR3 bases: TGTGCCAGCAGCCCGTGGACTCCAGACCTTTACAATGAGCAGTTCTTC. Its translation is CASSPWTPDLYNEQFF. The variable domain in full, completed from reference TRBV5-6 and TRBJ2-1, reads DAGVTQSPTHLIKTRGQQVTLRCSPKSGHDTVSWYQQALGQGPQFIFQYYEEEERQRGNFPDRFSGHQFPNYSSELNVNALLLGDSALYLCASSPWTPDLYNEQFFGPGTRLTVL.

The rearrangement uses TRBV2 and TRBJ2-5, with D maybe TRBD2 (6 bases). Germline V gene lookup returns CDR1 SNHLY and CDR2 FYNNEI. This CDR3 is built from 13 residues. Trimming cost V 5 bases and J 2 bases, with 9 bases left between them. The chain's CDR3 is CASSRDSQETQYF. In DNA, the CDR3 is TGTGCCAGCAGTAGGGACTCACAAGAGACCCAGTACTTC.

The V gene is TRBV27, the J gene TRBJ2-7; the match to TRBD1 covers 12 bases. The CDR3 has 14 residues. The V gene end was trimmed by 5 bases and the J gene end by 6 bases; junction bases not matched to a gene: 5. Germline CDR1 is MNHEY and CDR2 is SMNVEV (reference sequence). Here the CDR3 reads CASSPGTGGGEQYF. CDR3 DNA: TGTGCCAGCAGTCCCGGGACAGGGGGCGGCGAGCAGTACTTC.

This chain uses TRBV4-1 with TRBJ1-3; possible D gene TRBD1, 5 bases. The V end was cut by 5 bases, the J end by 2 bases, with 19 bases between. The length of the CDR3 is 17 residues. CDR1 and CDR2 from the germline V gene are MGHRA and YSYEKL. CDR3 in amino acids: CASSVQEDPGTGNTIYF. CDR3 nucleotides: TGCGCCAGCAGCGTACAGGAGGACCCAGGAACTGGAAACACCATATATTTT.

The chain recombines TRBV7-2 with TRBJ2-1, with D possibly being TRBD1 (6 bases). Germline loops: CDR1 SGHTA, CDR2 FQGNSA. CDR3 length: 13 residues. Trimming cost V 4 bases and J 10 bases, with 14 bases left between them. The CDR3 DNA reads as TGTGCCAGCAGCTGGGACACTCGTAGGGAGCAGTTCTTC. Translating it yields CASSWDTRREQFF.

CDR3 sequence (DNA): TGTGCCAGCAGTTGGAGAGGGGGCAGTAATAATGAAAAACTGTTTTTT. Translation gives CASSWRGGSNNEKLFF. The chain couples TRBV6-5 to TRBJ1-4; 7 positions match TRBD1. Trimming removed 4 bases from V and 4 bases from J; junction bases left unmatched: 9. Germline CDR1 and CDR2: MNHEY and SVGAGI. The CDR3 runs 16 residues.

This clone was counted once. The chain uses TRBV5-4 and TRBJ2-3; 7 positions match TRBD2. The germline gives CDR1 SGHNT, CDR2 YYREEE (reference sequence). With 0 bases clipped from V and 2 bases from J, the junction kept 3 bases outside the gene matches. The CDR3 runs to 15 residues. CDR3 DNA sequence: TGTGCCAGCAGCTTGGCTAGCGGAGACACAGATACGCAGTATTTT. Translating gives CASSLASGDTDTQYF.

This clone was recorded a few times. As DNA, the CDR3 is TGTGCTAGTCGGGACAGAGATCAGCCCCAGCATTTT. It specifies CASRDRDQPQHF. The V and J genes are TRBV12-5 and TRBJ1-5; 7 nucleotides match TRBD1. Trimming at V came to 8 bases and at J to 5 bases, leaving 3 bases not matched to a gene. This CDR3 spans 12 amino acids. Looked up from germline, CDR1 is LGHNT and CDR2 is FRNRAP.

This clone was counted a single time. This chain links TRBV5-5 with TRBJ1-1; D remains unclear. V gave up 0 bases and J gave up 1 base, with 10 bases separating them. Looked up from germline, CDR1 is SGHKS and CDR2 is YYEKEE (reference sequence). This CDR3 region has 15 residues. CDR3 in amino acids: CASSLVAGPNTEAFF. Written as DNA, the CDR3 is TGTGCCAGCAGCTTGGTCGCAGGTCCGAACACTGAAGCTTTCTTT. The full variable domain, with the rest looked up from reference TRBV5-5 and TRBJ1-1, is DAGVTQSPTHLIKTRGQQVTLRCSPISGHKSVSWYQQVLGQGPQFIFQYYEKEERGRGNFPDRFSARQFPNYSSELNVNALLLGDSALYLCASSLVAGPNTEAFFGQGTRLTVV.

V and J are TRBV7-2 and TRBJ1-1; 8 bases map to TRBD1. CDR3 size: 16 residues. With V trimmed by 5 bases and J by 1 base, 9 bases remained unmatched. Germline CDR1 reads SGHTA; CDR2 reads FQGNSA. CDR3 coding DNA: TGTGCCAGCAGCCCCGACAGGGGAGGGACGAACACTGAAGCTTTCTTT. The encoded protein is CASSPDRGGTNTEAFF.

This sequence joins TRBV30 and TRBJ2-1; TRBD1 or TRBD2 may be the D gene (5 bases each). This CDR3 is 14 amino acids long. Germline CDR1 reads GTSNPN; CDR2 reads SVGIG (reference sequence). V gave up 5 bases and J gave up 7 bases, with 18 bases separating them. The CDR3 protein is CAWGAGAIGNEQFF. The CDR3, as DNA: TGTGCCTGGGGGGCCGGGGCCATTGGAAATGAGCAGTTCTTC.

The chain couples TRBV11-2 to TRBJ1-2; perhaps TRBD1 as D (6 bases). The CDR3 length is 14 residues. Trimming left V 5 bases short and J 4 bases short, with 14 bases between. Germline values: CDR1 SGHAT, CDR2 FQNNGV. CDR3 DNA sequence: TGTGCCAGCAGCCCAGGGGCCCAACCCTATGGCTACACCTTC. Its protein product is CASSPGAQPYGYTF.

V is TRBV6-1 and J is TRBJ1-5; tentatively, D is TRBD1 (5 bases). The germline V gene encodes CDR1 MNHNS and CDR2 SASEGT. Trimming stripped 5 bases from V and 10 bases from J, with 12 bases between. This CDR3 contains 12 residues. CDR3 bases: TGTGCCAGCAGTTTCCCCGGGGGACCCCAGCATTTT. Its translation is CASSFPGGPQHF.

This chain links TRBV30 with TRBJ2-3; unclear D gene. There are 15 residues in the CDR3. Germline V gene sequence: CDR1 GTSNPN, CDR2 SVGIG (reference sequence). V lost 0 bases, J lost 0 bases, and 10 bases lay in between. CDR3 DNA: TGTGCCTGGAGTGTAGGTGAAACTAGCACAGATACGCAGTATTTT. Protein: CAWSVGETSTDTQYF.

The rearrangement links TRBV7-9 to TRBJ2-3; 7 bases align to TRBD1. J was trimmed by 4 bases and V by 2 bases; bases with no gene match: 0. CDR1 is SEHNR and CDR2 is FQNEAQ in the germline V gene (reference sequence). CDR3 size: 13 residues. The CDR3 DNA reads TGTGCCAGCAGCTTAACAGGGGCAGATACGCAGTATTTT. Translating it yields CASSLTGADTQYF. The whole variable domain, filled in from reference TRBV7-9 and TRBJ2-3, reads DTGVSQNPRHKITKRGQNVTFRCDPISEHNRLYWYRQTLGQGPEFLTYFQNEAQLEKSRLLSDRFSAERPKGSFSTLEIQRTEQGDSAMYLCASSLTGADTQYFGPGTRLTVL.

The chain recombines TRBV4-3 with TRBJ2-7; D gene ambiguous. CDR1 and CDR2 from the germline V gene are LGHNA and YSLEER. Trimming shortened V by 4 bases and J by 4 bases, and 11 bases separated the two germline ends. The CDR3 is 13 residues long. DNA for the CDR3: TGCGCCAGCAGCCTCGTCCAAGGTTACGAGCAGTACTTC. Protein product: CASSLVQGYEQYF.

The V call is TRBV19, the J call TRBJ2-6; maybe TRBD1 (5 bases). Trimming shortened V by 2 bases and J by 4 bases, and 21 bases separated the two germline ends. CDR1 and CDR2 from the germline V gene are LNHDA and SQIVND (reference sequence). The CDR3 spans 19 residues. This CDR3 is CASSINPGRVLRGANVLTF. In DNA, the CDR3 is TGTGCCAGTAGTATAAATCCGGGCAGGGTCCTACGAGGGGCCAACGTCCTGACTTTC.

The chain joins TRBV19 to TRBJ2-5; D call uncertain. V lost 3 bases and J 2 bases, leaving 7 bases between the germline ends. CDR3 length: 13 residues. The germline gives CDR1 LNHDA, CDR2 SQIVND (reference sequence). The CDR3 nucleotides are TGTGCCAGTAGTATGAAACAGCAAGAGACCCAGTACTTC. It codes for CASSMKQQETQYF.

This rearrangement joins TRBV30 to TRBJ1-1, with TRBD1 as a possible D gene (6 bases). Trimming left V 3 bases short and J 0 bases short, with 20 bases between. The CDR3 is made up of 17 amino acids. Germline-derived CDR1 and CDR2 are GTSNPN and SVGIG (reference sequence). The CDR3 protein is CAWSKALGGGMNTEAFF. Here the CDR3 DNA reads TGTGCCTGGAGCAAAGCCCTCGGGGGCGGAATGAACACTGAAGCTTTCTTT. Together with reference TRBV30 and TRBJ1-1, the CDR3 gives the full variable domain: SQTIHQWPATLVQPVGSPLSLECTVEGTSNPNLYWYRQAAGRGLQLLFYSVGIGQISSEVPQNLSASRPQDRQFILSSKKLLLSDSGFYLCAWSKALGGGMNTEAFFGQGTRLTVV.

The CDR3 DNA reads as TGCGCCAGCAGCTTAACAGGGTTCGGGGGGATGGATACGCAGTATTTT. Its protein is CASSLTGFGGMDTQYF. The rearrangement uses TRBV5-1 and TRBJ2-3; TRBD2 might be the D (7 bases). Germline values: CDR1 SGHRS, CDR2 YFSETQ. The V and J ends lost 2 bases and 6 bases respectively, with 19 bases between them. The CDR3 loop spans 16 amino acids.

This chain links TRBV9 with TRBJ2-1; no clear D. V lost 2 bases and J lost 6, with 9 bases in between. The CDR3 has 13 amino acids. The germline V gene has CDR1 SGDLS and CDR2 YYNGEE. This CDR3 reads CASSVLTVNEQFF. DNA for the CDR3: TGTGCCAGCAGCGTCTTGACTGTCAATGAGCAGTTCTTC.

The table lists this clone with a count of one. The chain has TRBV5-5 and TRBJ1-1; possibly TRBD1 for D (5 bases). The CDR3 is 14 residues long. Trimming pared 2 bases from V and 2 bases from J, leaving 10 bases between. CDR1 is SGHKS, CDR2 YYEKEE, per germline (reference sequence). The CDR3 spells CASSFDGTNTEAFF. DNA of the CDR3: TGTGCCAGCAGCTTCGACGGGACTAACACTGAAGCTTTCTTT.

This rearrangement joins TRBV6-1 to TRBJ1-1; no clear D gene. Deletions cut 2 bases from V and 4 bases from J, with 11 bases between. This CDR3 has 14 residues. In germline, CDR1 is MNHNS, CDR2 SASEGT. The CDR3 loop reads CASSENFMSTEAFF. CDR3 DNA sequence: TGTGCCAGCAGTGAAAACTTTATGAGCACTGAAGCTTTCTTT.

This chain joins TRBV18 and TRBJ2-5; 8 positions agree with TRBD2. Germline trimming cut 3 bases from V and 5 bases from J; bases unmatched to any gene: 11. Germline V CDR1 and CDR2: KGHSH, LQKENI. This CDR3 contains 16 residues. DNA for the CDR3: TGTGCCAGCTCACCCCCCGGGACCGTAGCGGGGGAGACCCAGTACTTC. This encodes CASSPPGTVAGETQYF.